This is a list of T cell receptor beta chains from one sample in a study of shared clonotypes between healthy human individuals. Assay used: immunoSEQ multiplex PCR; TCRdb lists only in-frame clones, some missing. The data contain about half a million clones, roughly 77% of them singletons. The sequenced sample consisted of PBMCs. The receptors come from a woman in her thirties or forties in good health. Some clones in this sample may be carry-over from other donors' samples. Both conserved end residues are part of each CDR3. The D gene is left open where the match is weak. Clone size is shown for a subset of rows, as once, few, many or a class of expanded clone.

TRBV11-2	TRBJ2-1	TRBD1	NA	CASTLDRGLRNEQFF	TGTGCCAGCACCCTGGACAGGGGCCTCAGGAATGAGCAGTTCTTC
TRBV5-4	TRBJ1-2	TRBD1	NA	CASSLDRGSDYTF	TGTGCCAGCAGCCTGGACAGGGGTTCCGACTACACCTTC
TRBV7-2	TRBJ2-7	TRBD2	NA	CASSQKREHSYEQYF	TGTGCCAGCAGCCAGAAGCGGGAGCACTCCTACGAGCAGTACTTC
TRBV6-5	TRBJ2-7	TRBD1	NA	CASSYRDRGLREQYF	TGTGCCAGCAGTTACCGGGACAGGGGGCTTCGGGAGCAGTACTTC
TRBV27	TRBJ1-1	TRBD1	NA	CASSWSTQGETEAFF	TGTGCCAGCAGTTGGAGCACACAGGGGGAGACTGAAGCTTTCTTT
TRBV7-9	TRBJ2-6	TRBD1	NA	CASSATGASSGANVLTF	TGTGCCAGCAGCGCGACAGGGGCCTCCTCTGGGGCCAACGTCCTGACTTTC
TRBV7-3	TRBJ2-3	TRBD2	NA	CASSLSRSGSGTDTQYF	TGTGCCAGCAGCTTAAGTCGTAGCGGGAGCGGCACAGATACGCAGTATTTT
TRBV7-7	TRBJ2-1	TRBD2	NA	CASSQASGSTNEQFF	TGTGCCAGCAGCCAGGCTAGCGGGAGTACTAATGAGCAGTTCTTC
TRBV4-3	TRBJ2-1	TRBD2	once	CASSQDRRTSGTYNEQFF	TGCGCCAGCAGCCAAGATCGTCGGACTAGCGGGACCTACAATGAGCAGTTCTTC
TRBV5-1	TRBJ1-1	NA	NA	CASSSNGGMNTEAFF	TGCGCCAGCAGCTCCAACGGGGGAATGAACACTGAAGCTTTCTTT
TRBV9	TRBJ2-7	NA	NA	CASSVEPGPYEQYF	TGTGCCAGCAGCGTAGAGCCAGGGCCCTACGAGCAGTACTTC
TRBV18	TRBJ2-1	TRBD1	NA	CASSLGTGNNEQFF	TGTGCCAGCTCCCTCGGGACAGGGAACAATGAGCAGTTCTTC
TRBV6-5	TRBJ2-3	NA	NA	CASSYRGGDADTQYF	TGTGCCAGCAGTTACCGGGGTGGGGACGCAGATACGCAGTATTTT
TRBV30	TRBJ2-7	NA	NA	CAWSYHRDLGEQYF	TGTGCCTGGAGTTACCACAGGGATTTGGGCGAGCAGTACTTC
TRBV2	TRBJ1-2	NA	NA	CASSEARRAEGYTF	TGTGCCAGCAGTGAAGCGCGGCGGGCGGAAGGCTACACCTTC